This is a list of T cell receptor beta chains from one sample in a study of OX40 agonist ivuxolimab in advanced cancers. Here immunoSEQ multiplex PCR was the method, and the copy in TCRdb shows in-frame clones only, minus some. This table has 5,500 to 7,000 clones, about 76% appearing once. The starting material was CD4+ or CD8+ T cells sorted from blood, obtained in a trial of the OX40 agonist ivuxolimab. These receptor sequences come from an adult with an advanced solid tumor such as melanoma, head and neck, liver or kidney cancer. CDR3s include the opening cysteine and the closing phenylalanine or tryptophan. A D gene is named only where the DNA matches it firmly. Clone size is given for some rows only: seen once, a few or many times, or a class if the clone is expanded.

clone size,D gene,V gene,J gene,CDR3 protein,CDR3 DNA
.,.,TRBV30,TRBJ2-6,CAWSREGRSSGANVLTF,TGTGCCTGGAGCAGGGAAGGGAGGAGTTCTGGGGCCAACGTCCTGACTTTC
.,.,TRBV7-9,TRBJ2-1,CASSSPDGPSYNEQFF,TGTGCCAGCAGCTCACCCGATGGGCCTTCCTACAATGAGCAGTTCTTC
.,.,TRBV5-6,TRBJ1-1,CASSPGTQEPEAFF,TGTGCCAGCAGCCCCGGGACACAGGAACCTGAAGCTTTCTTT
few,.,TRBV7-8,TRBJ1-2,CASSLGVANYGYTF,TGTGCCAGCAGCTTAGGCGTGGCTAACTATGGCTACACCTTC
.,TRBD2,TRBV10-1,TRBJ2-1,CASSEGLAGVNEQFF,TGCGCCAGCAGTGAAGGGCTAGCGGGAGTCAATGAGCAGTTCTTC
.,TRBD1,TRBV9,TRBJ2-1,CASSVEGGTSYNEQFF,TGTGCCAGCAGCGTAGAAGGGGGCACATCCTACAATGAGCAGTTCTTC
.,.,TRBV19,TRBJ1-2,CASSPGNLYGYTF,TGTGCCAGCAGCCCAGGAAACCTCTATGGCTACACCTTC
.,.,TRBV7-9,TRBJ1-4,CASSSLDGFNEKLFF,TGTGCCAGCAGCTCGTTGGACGGGTTTAATGAAAAACTGTTTTTT
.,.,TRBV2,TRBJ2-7,CASRPKRGSSYEQYF,TGTGCCAGCAGACCAAAAAGGGGTAGCTCCTACGAGCAGTACTTC
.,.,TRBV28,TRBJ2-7,CASSLEGAVGYEQYF,TGTGCCAGCAGCCTGGAGGGCGCGGTCGGTTACGAGCAGTACTTC
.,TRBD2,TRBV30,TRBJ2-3,CAWSSLKGGPYTQYF,TGTGCCTGGAGTTCCCTGAAGGGAGGGCCATATACGCAGTATTTT
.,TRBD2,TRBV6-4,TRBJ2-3,CASSGVAGGTDTQYF,TGTGCCAGCAGTGGTGTAGCGGGAGGCACAGATACGCAGTATTTT
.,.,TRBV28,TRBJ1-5,CASRLRAGSSNQPQHF,TGTGCCAGCAGATTGAGGGCGGGATCTAGCAATCAGCCCCAGCATTTT
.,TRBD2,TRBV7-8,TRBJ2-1,CASSFGTSGYNEQFF,TGTGCCAGCAGCTTCGGGACTAGCGGCTACAATGAGCAGTTCTTC
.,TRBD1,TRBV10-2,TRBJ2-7,CASRGLGQGAYEQYF,TGCGCCAGCAGGGGCCTGGGGCAGGGGGCCTACGAGCAGTACTTC
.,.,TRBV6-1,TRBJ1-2,CASSEELQHAGGYTF,TGTGCCAGCAGTGAAGAACTGCAACATGCGGGAGGCTACACCTTC
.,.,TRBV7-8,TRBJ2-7,CASSSLDHEQYF,TGTGCCAGCAGCTCCCTCGACCACGAGCAGTACTTC
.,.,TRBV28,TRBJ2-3,CASSSTRASTDTQYF,TGTGCCAGCAGCTCGACGCGTGCTAGCACAGATACGCAGTATTTT
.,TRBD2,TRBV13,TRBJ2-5,CASSRRLAGGQETQYF,TGTGCCAGCAGCAGAAGACTAGCGGGAGGCCAAGAGACCCAGTACTTC
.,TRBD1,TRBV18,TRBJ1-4,CASSPAPGQIDNEKLFF,TGTGCCAGCTCACCGGCCCCGGGACAGATAGACAATGAAAAACTGTTTTTT
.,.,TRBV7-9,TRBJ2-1,CASSLLGYNEQFF,TGTGCCAGCAGCTTATTGGGCTACAATGAGCAGTTCTTC
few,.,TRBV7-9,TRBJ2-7,CASSLFDGEQYF,TGTGCCAGCAGCTTATTCGACGGCGAGCAGTACTTC
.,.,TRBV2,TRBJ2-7,CASRWTETYEQYF,TGTGCCAGCAGATGGACAGAAACCTACGAGCAGTACTTC
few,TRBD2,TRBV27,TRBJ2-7,CASSPGTSGRSEQYF,TGTGCCAGCAGTCCCGGGACTAGCGGGAGGAGCGAGCAGTACTTC
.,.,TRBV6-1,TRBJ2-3,CASSTGGRDTQYF,TGTGCCAGCAGTACCGGGGGCAGGGATACGCAGTATTTT
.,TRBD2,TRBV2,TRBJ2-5,CASPSGSQTQYF,TGTGCCAGCCCTAGCGGGAGCCAGACCCAGTACTTC
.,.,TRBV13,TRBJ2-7,CATAPADRYEQYF,TGTGCCACTGCCCCCGCGGACCGATACGAGCAGTACTTC
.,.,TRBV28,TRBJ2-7,CASSLSLTGSKSSYEQYF,TGTGCCAGCAGTTTATCCCTCACGGGGAGTAAAAGCTCCTACGAGCAGTACTTC
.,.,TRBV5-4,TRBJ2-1,CASQDGYNEQFF,TGTGCCAGTCAAGACGGATACAATGAGCAGTTCTTC
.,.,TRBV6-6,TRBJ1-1,CATGRTDEAFF,TGTGCCACCGGTAGGACAGATGAAGCTTTCTTT
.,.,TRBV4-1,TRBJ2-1,CASSQDVQDSYNEQFF,TGCGCCAGCAGCCAAGATGTTCAGGACTCCTACAATGAGCAGTTCTTC
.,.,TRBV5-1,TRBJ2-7,CASSFDPSYEQYF,TGCGCCAGCAGCTTTGACCCTTCCTACGAGCAGTACTTC
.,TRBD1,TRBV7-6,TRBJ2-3,CASSLVRGPTSTDTQYF,TGTGCCAGCAGCTTGGTCAGGGGGCCCACTAGCACAGATACGCAGTATTTT
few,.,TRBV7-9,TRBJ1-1,CASRPPWGEDTEAFF,TGTGCCAGCAGACCTCCCTGGGGGGAGGACACTGAAGCTTTCTTT
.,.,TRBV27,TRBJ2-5,CASSLWSGGPQETQYF,TGTGCCAGCAGTTTATGGTCGGGGGGCCCCCAAGAGACCCAGTACTTC
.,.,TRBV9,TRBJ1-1,CASSEGAMNTEAFF,TGTGCCAGCAGCGAAGGAGCGATGAACACTGAAGCTTTCTTT
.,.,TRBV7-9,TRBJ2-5,CASSLDTDLQETQYF,TGTGCCAGCAGCTTAGACACCGACCTCCAAGAGACCCAGTACTTC
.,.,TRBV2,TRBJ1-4,CASSEQGNLLNEKLFF,TGTGCCAGCAGTGAACAGGGGAACCTACTGAATGAAAAACTGTTTTTT
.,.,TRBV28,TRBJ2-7,CASSSPVSEQYF,TGTGCCAGCAGTTCGCCGGTGAGCGAGCAGTACTTC
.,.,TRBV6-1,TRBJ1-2,CASSEILGGVNGYTF,TGTGCCAGCAGTGAAATTCTGGGGGGGGTTAATGGCTACACCTTC
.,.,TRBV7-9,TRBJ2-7,CASSLGGTSPYEQYF,TGTGCCAGCAGCTTAGGTGGTACTTCCCCCTACGAGCAGTACTTC
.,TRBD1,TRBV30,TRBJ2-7,CAWRVQGAQYEQYF,TGTGCCTGGAGGGTCCAGGGGGCTCAGTACGAGCAGTACTTC
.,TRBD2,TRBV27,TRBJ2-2,CASRPLAGFANTGELFF,TGTGCCAGCAGGCCCCTAGCGGGGTTCGCGAACACCGGGGAGCTGTTTTTT
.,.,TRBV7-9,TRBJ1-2,CASSSPVLSDMYGYTF,TGTGCCAGCAGCTCCCCGGTGTTGAGCGATATGTATGGCTACACCTTC
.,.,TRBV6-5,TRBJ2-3,CASSYWRTDTQYF,TGTGCCAGCAGTTACTGGCGCACAGATACGCAGTATTTT
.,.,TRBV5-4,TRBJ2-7,CASSLVGGSGEQYF,TGTGCCAGCAGCTTGGTAGGAGGGTCGGGGGAGCAGTACTTC
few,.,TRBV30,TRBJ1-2,CAWSGDNQGNGYTF,TGTGCCTGGAGTGGGGACAATCAAGGGAATGGCTACACCTTC
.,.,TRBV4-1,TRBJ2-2,CASSQDRAYRGTGELFF,TGCGCCAGCAGCCAAGACAGGGCCTACCGCGGGACCGGGGAGCTGTTTTTT
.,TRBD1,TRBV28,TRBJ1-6,CASSSDRLSSYNSPLHF,TGTGCCAGCAGTTCGGACAGGCTGAGCTCCTATAATTCACCCCTCCACTTT
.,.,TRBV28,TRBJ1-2,CASSPPEGGYTF,TGTGCCAGCAGTCCCCCTGAGGGTGGCTACACCTTC
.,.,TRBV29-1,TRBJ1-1,CSVEDVVGEGRMNTEAFF,TGCAGCGTTGAAGACGTAGTCGGGGAGGGACGAATGAACACTGAAGCTTTCTTT
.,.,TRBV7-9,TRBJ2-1,CASKPRGAPYNEQFF,TGTGCCAGCAAACCCAGGGGGGCCCCCTACAATGAGCAGTTCTTC
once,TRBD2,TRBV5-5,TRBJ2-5,CASSFASGRAETQYF,TGTGCCAGCAGCTTCGCTAGCGGGAGGGCCGAGACCCAGTACTTC
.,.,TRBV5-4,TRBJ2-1,CASGAYNEQFF,TGTGCCAGCGGGGCTTACAATGAGCAGTTCTTC
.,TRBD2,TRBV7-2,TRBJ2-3,CASSLAGGLAGRSSTDTQYF,TGTGCCAGCAGCTTAGCGGGAGGACTAGCGGGACGCTCTAGCACAGATACGCAGTATTTT
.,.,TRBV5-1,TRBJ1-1,CASSLLRDTEAFF,TGCGCCAGCAGCTTGCTAAGGGACACTGAAGCTTTCTTT
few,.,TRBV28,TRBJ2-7,CASSLEPLPGLDEQYF,TGTGCCAGCAGTTTAGAGCCCCTACCAGGGCTCGACGAGCAGTACTTC
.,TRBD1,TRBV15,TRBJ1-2,CATSRDRSNRGFTYGYTF,TGTGCCACCAGCAGAGATCGGTCGAACAGGGGTTTTACTTATGGCTACACCTTC
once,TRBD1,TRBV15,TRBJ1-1,CATSRTGKNTEAFF,TGTGCCACCAGCAGGACAGGGAAGAACACTGAAGCTTTCTTT
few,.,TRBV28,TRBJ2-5,CASSFLAEETQYF,TGTGCCAGCAGTTTTTTGGCGGAAGAGACCCAGTACTTC